One and the same sample provided the 5 T cell receptor beta chains below, sequenced in a study of T-cell memory formation after mild COVID-19. One entry per CDR3 protein, called by TCRdb with MiXCR from the 5' RACE reads. This table has 300,000 to 350,000 distinct CDR3 sequences, roughly an eighth appearing once. The sample consisted of PBMCs or a T cell subset sorted from them (not recorded which). These receptors were obtained from a man aged 18 to 30 who had mild COVID-19 (a few samples of this study predate the infection). Cell type and time point are not known.

This clonotype turned up a few times. This chain uses TRBV15 with TRBJ1-2, with D tentatively TRBD1 (5 bases). The CDR3 is made up of 13 amino acids. The V gene lost 0 bases and the J gene lost 5 bases, with 7 bases spanning the gap. Germline V gene sequence: CDR1 LNHNV, CDR2 YYDKDF (reference sequence). The CDR3 nucleotides read TGTGCCACCAGCAGAGATCGGGGGTATGGCTACACCTTC. The encoded protein is CATSRDRGYGYTF.

The genes are TRBV20-1 and TRBJ2-1; TRBD1 or TRBD2 may be the D gene (5 bases each). V was cut by 1 base and J by 6 bases, with 13 bases left in between. This CDR3 comprises 14 residues. Germline values: CDR1 DFQATT, CDR2 SNEGSKA (reference sequence). The CDR3 reads CSARVGTVLNEQFF. The CDR3 DNA sequence: TGCAGTGCTAGAGTGGGGACCGTTCTCAATGAGCAGTTCTTC.

This clonotype was seen more than once but under ten times. The chain links TRBV4-2 to TRBJ1-2; a possible D gene is TRBD1 (5 bases). Germline V gene sequence: CDR1 LGHNA, CDR2 YNFKEQ. Deletions cut 0 bases from V and 5 bases from J, with 10 bases between. The CDR3 runs to 14 residues. The CDR3 DNA is TGTGCCAGCAGCCAAGAGGGGGGGGAATATGGCTACACCTTC. This sequence encodes CASSQEGGEYGYTF.

V is TRBV19 and J is TRBJ1-1; D is undetermined. The CDR3 has 15 amino acids. The V end lost 6 bases, the J end lost 1 base, and 15 bases lay between the germline ends. CDR1 is LNHDA, CDR2 SQIVND, per germline (reference sequence). The CDR3 reads CASSEESAGNTEAFF. DNA for the CDR3: TGTGCCAGTAGCGAAGAATCGGCAGGGAACACTGAAGCTTTCTTT.

V is TRBV7-2 and J is TRBJ1-2; D unresolved. The germline V gene encodes CDR1 SGHTA and CDR2 FQGNSA. Between the trimmed V and J ends, which lost 4 bases and 4 bases, there was a span of 19 bases. This CDR3 has 16 amino acids. The CDR3 sequence: CASSYIAGLRGYGYTF. CDR3 sequence (DNA): TGTGCCAGCAGCTACATCGCGGGCTTGCGGGGCTATGGCTACACCTTC.